This T cell receptor beta chain was identified during a study of monozygotic twins with inflammatory bowel disease. Overall study results and limits: For IBD, no single strong associated signal or clonotype was supported. The sharing of clonotypes with others was lower in IBD patients than in healthy twins, especially with disease activity.

Template switching added UMIs carrying a 6-nucleotide sample barcode. From the 5' RACE reads, TCRdb lists one entry per CDR3 protein and no DNA. The sample data list some 200,000 distinct CDR3 sequences. Of note for this clonotype: The antigen is not known.

Germline V gives CDR1 MGHRA, CDR2 YSYEKL. The CDR3 spans 17 residues. V is TRBV4-1 and J is TRBJ1-5; the TCRdb call, TRBD1, lacks DNA for checking. Sequences were obtained from blood. The TCR comes from a human donor with ulcerative colitis or Crohn's disease, or a healthy co-twin of an affected twin (not recorded which). CDR3 protein: CASSQDAGARGNQPQHF.